What follows describes a single T cell receptor beta chain. The germline V and J ends were trimmed by 8 bases and 0 bases, with 12 bases remaining between them. CDR1 SGDLS and CDR2 YYNGEE come from the germline V gene. This CDR3 has 14 amino acids. The data derive from a study of blood T cell repertoires in COVID-19. About the study: Spain, Italy and the United States supplied samples that represented acute and convalescent COVID-19.

This table comes from immunoSEQ multiplex PCR, and its TCRdb copy is limited to in-frame clones, with some not included. The sample yields approximately 150,000 clones, more than 75% seen once. Sequences were obtained from peripheral blood. This TCR came from a human donor in a cohort sampled during active COVID-19. This chain connects TRBV9 to TRBJ2-1, with D possibly TRBD2 on 6 matching bases. The CDR3 DNA sequence: TGTGCCAGTTCCGGAGGGAGCTCCTACAATGAGCAGTTCTTC. It is translated as CASSGGSSYNEQFF.